Listed below are T cell receptor beta chains from one sample, sequenced in a study of T cells in Graves' hyperthyroidism and ophthalmopathy. TCRdb re-called the multiplex PCR reads with MiXCR, one entry per CDR3 protein. The repertoire holds approximately 500,000 distinct CDR3 sequences, around 42% seen once, with around 8% in the top ten. Sequenced material: peripheral blood or thyroid tissue (not recorded which). The receptors were gathered from a woman aged 18-35 years with Graves' hyperthyroidism. Each CDR3 is given with its conserved first and last residue. A D gene is named only where the DNA matches it firmly. Clone size is shown for a subset of rows, as once, few, many or a class of expanded clone.

v_gene,d_gene,j_gene,abundance,CDR3aa,CDR3nt
TRBV5-1,-,TRBJ2-2,-,CASSLGGGGDEELFF,TGCGCCAGCAGCTTGGGCGGAGGGGGCGACGAGGAGCTGTTTTTT
TRBV6-5,-,TRBJ1-6,few,CASSYAGPYYNSPLHF,TGTGCCAGCAGTTACGCAGGGCCCTATTATAATTCACCCCTCCACTTT
TRBV29-1,-,TRBJ1-2,-,CSVDEQNYGYTF,TGCAGCGTTGACGAACAGAACTATGGCTACACCTTC
TRBV29-1,TRBD1,TRBJ1-5,-,CSVGDRGSNQPRHF,TGCAGCGTTGGGGACAGGGGAAGCAATCAGCCCCGGCATTTT
TRBV12-3/TRBV12-4,TRBD2,TRBJ2-2,many,CASKREGSTGELFF,TGTGCCAGCAAGCGGGAGGGCTCCACCGGGGAGCTGTTTTTT
TRBV5-1,-,TRBJ1-1,many,CASSSRLGNTEAFF,TGCGCCAGCAGCTCCCGACTGGGGAACACTGAAGCTTTCTTT
TRBV4-1,TRBD2,TRBJ2-3,few,CASSQEPRTSGSPDTQYF,TGCGCCAGCAGCCAGGAACCGCGGACTAGCGGGAGTCCTGATACGCAGTATTTT
TRBV6-5,-,TRBJ2-7,many,CASSSGFEGGQYF,TGTGCCAGCAGTTCGGGGTTCGAAGGCGGGCAGTACTTC
TRBV2,-,TRBJ1-2,-,CASNPWPLVTTNYGYTF,TGTGCCAGCAACCCCTGGCCGTTGGTCACTACTAACTATGGCTACACCTTC
TRBV7-9,-,TRBJ2-7,few,CASSSPTGVKRDYEQYF,TGTGCCAGCAGCTCCCCGACAGGGGTCAAGCGGGATTACGAGCAGTACTTC
TRBV20-1,-,TRBJ2-1,-,CSALRNFNEQFF,TGCAGTGCTCTCCGGAACTTCAATGAGCAGTTCTTC
TRBV11-2,-,TRBJ1-1,once,CASTSGAEAFF,TGTGCCAGCACCTCAGGGGCTGAAGCTTTCTTT
TRBV4-1,-,TRBJ1-3,few,CASSRNRADGNTIYF,TGCGCCAGCAGCCGTAACAGGGCGGATGGAAACACCATATATTTT
TRBV10-3,TRBD1,TRBJ1-2,-,CAISETGTAIYGYTF,TGTGCCATCAGTGAAACCGGGACAGCCATCTATGGCTACACCTTC
TRBV12-3/TRBV12-4,TRBD1,TRBJ2-7,many,CASSLSGTASYEQYF,TGTGCCAGCAGTTTATCCGGGACAGCGTCCTACGAGCAGTACTTC
TRBV5-6,-,TRBJ1-2,many,CASSPVDWAGRNGYTF,TGTGCCAGCAGCCCGGTGGACTGGGCTGGTAGGAATGGCTACACCTTC
TRBV7-9,TRBD1,TRBJ1-3,many,CASSGQGFSGNTIYF,TGTGCCAGCAGCGGACAGGGTTTCTCTGGAAACACCATATATTTT
TRBV7-9,-,TRBJ1-4,many,CASSLKPGIGIEKLFF,TGTGCCAGCAGCTTAAAGCCGGGGATCGGAATTGAAAAACTGTTTTTT
TRBV7-3,-,TRBJ2-2,few,CASSLDLATGELFF,TGTGCCAGCAGCTTAGACTTGGCCACCGGGGAGCTGTTTTTT
TRBV29-1,TRBD1,TRBJ2-5,many,CSVHLGQARETQYF,TGCAGCGTTCACCTCGGACAGGCGAGAGAGACCCAGTACTTC
TRBV12-3/TRBV12-4,TRBD1,TRBJ2-2,-,CASSIFRGTGELFF,TGTGCCAGCAGTATATTCAGGGGGACCGGGGAGCTGTTTTTT
TRBV7-2,TRBD2,TRBJ2-5,-,CASSHGAGVQETQYF,TGTGCCAGCAGCCATGGAGCGGGAGTGCAAGAGACCCAGTACTTC
TRBV25-1,-,TRBJ1-5,many,CASSESGVGNQPQHF,TGTGCCAGCAGTGAATCAGGGGTGGGCAATCAGCCCCAGCATTTT
TRBV5-6,-,TRBJ1-5,once,CASSTRTGYNQPQHF,TGTGCCAGCAGCACCCGAACAGGGTACAATCAGCCCCAGCATTTT
TRBV7-9,TRBD1,TRBJ1-1,-,CASSTGQLQGAHTEAFF,TGTGCCAGCAGCACGGGACAGCTTCAGGGGGCGCACACTGAAGCTTTCTTT
TRBV20-1,-,TRBJ1-1,-,CSAREDSYNEQFF,TGCAGTGCTAGGGAAGACAGTTACAATGAGCAGTTCTTT
TRBV12-3/TRBV12-4,TRBD1,TRBJ1-1,many,CASSLATGENTEAFF,TGTGCCAGCAGTTTGGCGACAGGGGAGAACACTGAAGCTTTCTTT
TRBV7-6,-,TRBJ2-5,many,CASSRDTITPLNF,TGTGCCAGCAGCCGGGACACTATCACGCCATTAAACTTC
TRBV24-1,TRBD1,TRBJ2-3,many,CATSDRTWDRGSADTQYF,TGTGCCACCAGTGACCGTACTTGGGACAGGGGATCTGCAGATACGCAGTATTTT
TRBV2,TRBD2,TRBJ2-5,-,CASSKAGGPETQYF,TGTGCCAGCAGTAAAGCGGGAGGGCCAGAGACCCAGTACTTC
TRBV20-1,TRBD1,TRBJ1-2,-,CSPRTGRGYTF,TGCAGCCCCCGGACAGGGCGAGGCTACACCTTC
TRBV5-4,-,TRBJ2-7,many,CASSFLETQISGEQYF,TGTGCCAGCAGCTTCCTTGAGACACAAATCAGCGGCGAGCAGTACTTC
TRBV15,-,TRBJ1-3,many,CATSRDLSSGNTIYF,TGTGCCACCAGCAGAGATCTATCGTCTGGAAACACCATATATTTT
TRBV25-1,-,TRBJ1-2,many,CASSDRARHHGYTF,TGTGCCAGCAGTGATAGGGCCAGACACCATGGCTACACCTTC
TRBV20-1,TRBD2,TRBJ2-3,-,CSARDRWSGRTDTQYF,TGCAGTGCTAGAGATAGATGGAGCGGGAGGACAGATACGCAGTATTTT
TRBV5-1,-,TRBJ2-7,many,CASSETTGRGYEQYF,TGCGCCAGCAGCGAGACGACAGGGAGGGGCTACGAGCAGTACTTC
TRBV5-1,-,TRBJ1-5,once,CASTGAQPQHF,TGCGCCAGCACGGGCGCTCAGCCCCAGCATTTT
TRBV24-1,TRBD2,TRBJ2-6,-,CAATGLANVLTF,TGTGCCGCAACGGGACTAGCCAACGTCCTGACTTTC
TRBV11-3,TRBD1,TRBJ2-2,once,CASSARQGWRTGELFF,TGTGCCAGCAGCGCCCGACAGGGATGGCGCACCGGAGAGCTGTTTTTT
TRBV12-3/TRBV12-4,TRBD1,TRBJ2-7,-,CASGQDWSEQYF,TGTGCCAGCGGACAGGATTGGTCAGAGCAGTACTTC
TRBV4-2,-,TRBJ2-2,few,CASSQARGIDTGELFF,TGTGCCAGCAGCCAAGCCCGCGGGATAGACACCGGGGAGCTGTTTTTT
TRBV10-2,-,TRBJ1-1,many,CASRTTMNTEAFF,TGCGCCAGCAGGACAACGATGAACACTGAAGCTTTCTTT
TRBV10-3,-,TRBJ1-4,many,CAISAAVGENEKLFF,TGTGCCATCAGTGCCGCTGTGGGGGAAAATGAAAAACTGTTTTTT
TRBV10-3,-,TRBJ1-6,many,CAISAGKDNSPLHF,TGTGCCATCAGTGCTGGGAAGGATAATTCACCCCTCCACTTT
TRBV13,-,TRBJ2-3,-,CASSLFWAASTDTQYF,TGTGCCAGCAGCTTATTTTGGGCAGCAAGCACAGATACGCAGTATTTT
TRBV29-1,-,TRBJ2-3,many,CSVDGQSTDTQYF,TGCAGCGTTGACGGGCAGAGCACAGATACGCAGTATTTT
TRBV9,-,TRBJ1-6,once,CASSVAIEAGLSRGSPLHF,TGTGCCAGCAGCGTAGCCATTGAAGCAGGGTTGTCTCGTGGTTCACCCCTCCACTTT
TRBV5-6,-,TRBJ2-7,many,CASSLVSREGEQYF,TGTGCCAGCAGCTTGGTTTCCAGGGAAGGAGAGCAGTACTTC
TRBV20-1,-,TRBJ2-7,-,CSARDLGEFDNEQYF,TGCAGTGCTAGAGATCTGGGGGAGTTCGACAATGAGCAGTACTTC
TRBV7-9,TRBD1,TRBJ1-2,-,CVADRGHGYTF,TGTGTTGCGGACAGGGGGCATGGCTACACCTTC
TRBV12-3/TRBV12-4,-,TRBJ1-5,many,CASSFASSNQPQHF,TGTGCCAGCAGTTTTGCCAGTAGCAATCAGCCCCAGCATTTT